The present TCR beta chain was sequenced within a study of graft-versus-host responses after intestinal transplantation. At the level of the study: Multivisceral, liver-intestinal, or isolated intestinal grafts were transplanted into recipients. Broader study findings: Some GvH clones appeared in ileal mucosa or blood before recipient bone marrow.

The V end was cut by 2 bases, the J end by 8 bases, with 18 bases between. The CDR3 contains 15 residues. Germline-derived CDR1 and CDR2 are SEHNR and FQNEAQ (reference sequence). A remark on this clone: Its antigen is unknown.

Graft tissue was processed to release intraepithelial and lamina propria lymphocytes. Clones were sequenced by immunoSEQ multiplex PCR, and TCRdb holds only the in-frame ones, with some missing. The sample consists of about 22,000 clones, just over 75% of them appearing once. The chain couples TRBV7-9 to TRBJ1-2; D gene unclear. The sequence derives from a human patient who received an intestinal transplant, so some T cells may come from the graft donor. Sequenced material: ileum tissue, taken 12 days after intestinal transplant. The CDR3 DNA reads as TGTGCCAGCAGCTTATCCTGGAGCGCGGCGGGGGGCTACACCTTC. Its translation is CASSLSWSAAGGYTF. Full variable domain (outside the CDR3, taken from reference TRBV7-9 and TRBJ1-2): DTGVSQNPRHKITKRGQNVTFRCDPISEHNRLYWYRQTLGQGPEFLTYFQNEAQLEKSRLLSDRFSAERPKGSFSTLEIQRTEQGDSAMYLCASSLSWSAAGGYTFGSGTRLTVV.